These 25 T cell receptor beta chains were sequenced from one sample in a study of regulatory T cells in long-lasting Graves disease. CDR3-region Arm-PCR and iRepertoire HTBI primers produced the TCR beta libraries. One entry per CDR3 protein results from TCRdb running MiXCR on the multiplex PCR reads. The sample yields about 470,000 distinct CDR3 sequences, 20% to 25% seen once. The sample's time point: persistent/refractory GD, antithyroid drugs over 5 years with positive TRAb. From RNA extracted from PBMCs, the TCR library was made. Here the sequenced sample was peripheral blood mononuclear cells (PBMCs), taken when the disease was refractory, from a patient treated with antithyroid drugs. These receptors were taken from a female donor with Graves disease.

At least ten counts were recorded for this clonotype. The V and J genes are TRBV6-5 and TRBJ2-7, with D tentatively TRBD1 or TRBD2 (5 bases each). The CDR3 has 15 amino acids. V was trimmed by 4 bases and J by 2 bases, leaving 15 bases between them. The germline V gene has CDR1 MNHEY and CDR2 SVGAGI. The CDR3 region has the DNA TGTGCCAGCAGTTCACCGGGACGGAGGCCCTACGAGCAGTACTTC. Encoded protein: CASSSPGRRPYEQYF.

This clonotype showed up many times. The rearrangement links TRBV28 to TRBJ1-1; 7 nucleotides align to TRBD1. The V and J ends lost 1 base and 0 bases, in that order; junction bases with no gene match: 5. Germline V lookup: CDR1 MDHEN, CDR2 SYDVKM. This CDR3 region has 16 residues. The CDR3 DNA is TGTGCCAGCAGTTTATTCGGGACAGCCATGAACACTGAAGCTTTCTTT. It specifies CASSLFGTAMNTEAFF. Complete variable domain (other parts from reference TRBV28 and TRBJ1-1): DVKVTQSSRYLVKRTGEKVFLECVQDMDHENMFWYRQDPGLGLRLIYFSYDVKMKEKGDIPEGYSVSREKKERFSLILESASTNQTSMYLCASSLFGTAMNTEAFFGQGTRLTVV.

In this sample, this clonotype turned up many times. The V and J genes are TRBV28 and TRBJ1-5, with TRBD1 matching 7 bases. V was clipped by 5 bases and J by 6 bases; unmatched bases: 10. The CDR3 extends over 15 amino acids. Germline assignment: CDR1 MDHEN and CDR2 SYDVKM. The chain's CDR3 is CASSPATGFSQPQHF. The CDR3 DNA reads TGTGCCAGCAGTCCAGCGACAGGGTTCAGTCAGCCCCAGCATTTT.

This clonotype was counted between two and nine times. The gene calls are TRBV6-5 and TRBJ2-1; 9 nucleotides line up with TRBD2. The germline CDR1 and CDR2 sequences are MNHEY and SVGAGI. J gave up 4 bases and V 3 bases, and 7 bases lay outside the gene matches. CDR3 length: 16 residues. CDR3: CASSYVAGGPYNEQFF. The CDR3 DNA reads as TGTGCCAGCAGTTATGTGGCGGGAGGGCCTTACAATGAGCAGTTCTTC.

This clonotype was observed a handful of times. The rearrangement uses TRBV19 and TRBJ1-5; 11 positions agree with TRBD1. Per the germline V gene, CDR1 is LNHDA and CDR2 is SQIVND (reference sequence). There are 16 residues in the CDR3. Trimming cost V 6 bases and J 6 bases; bases outside gene matches: 10. This CDR3 is CASRWDWTGGGQPQHF. DNA of the CDR3: TGTGCCAGTAGGTGGGACTGGACAGGGGGCGGTCAGCCCCAGCATTTT.

This clonotype was seen once. One end of the junction fails to match germline, which may point to a read error. This sequence joins TRBV6-5 and TRBJ1-4; TRBD1 agrees at 7 bases. Germline values: CDR1 MNHEY, CDR2 SVGAGI. The CDR3 consists of 15 residues. The chain's CDR3 is CASSYSGGTNEKLFF. Written as DNA, the CDR3 is TGTGCCAGCAGTTACTCAGGGGGCACTAACGAAAAACTGTTTTTT.

In the case of this clonotype: Mismatch with germline at one junction end may stem from a read error. The rearrangement links TRBV7-9 to TRBJ1-1; 9 bases agree with TRBD1. Germline CDR1 and CDR2: SEHNR and FQNEAQ (reference sequence). This CDR3 is built from 14 residues. The DNA for the CDR3 is TGTGCCAGCAGACCTAAACAGGGGGCAGCTGAAGCTTCCTTT. It yields the protein CASRPKQGAAEASF.

The chain combines TRBV9 with TRBJ1-1, with no clear D. The CDR3 covers 15 residues. Trimming removed 0 bases at V and 3 bases at J, with 12 bases between. Germline loops: CDR1 SGDLS, CDR2 YYNGEE. In nucleotides, the CDR3 is TGTGCCAGCAGCGTAGACCCCACGGGAGACACTGAAGCTTTCTTT. Encoded protein: CASSVDPTGDTEAFF.

This clonotype was counted at least ten times. The V gene is TRBV5-4, the J gene TRBJ1-2, with D maybe TRBD1 (5 bases). CDR1 is SGHNT and CDR2 is YYREEE in the germline V gene (reference sequence). The CDR3 has 14 residues. Trimming shortened V by 2 bases and J by 4 bases, and 12 bases separated the two germline ends. The CDR3 spells CASSFGGGGYGYTF. CDR3 bases: TGTGCCAGCAGCTTCGGCGGGGGGGGCTATGGCTACACCTTC.

The gene calls are TRBV7-9 and TRBJ2-7, with D possibly TRBD2 on 5 matching bases. The CDR3 totals 14 residues. V shed 1 base and J shed 7 bases, with 14 bases lying between them. Germline V lookup: CDR1 SEHNR, CDR2 FQNEAQ (reference sequence). This CDR3 reads CASSLERELREQYF. Written as DNA, the CDR3 is TGTGCCAGCAGCTTAGAGAGGGAACTGAGGGAGCAGTACTTC.

V is TRBV19 and J is TRBJ1-5; TRBD1 agrees at 8 bases. The CDR3 has 15 amino acids. The V gene's germline CDR1 is LNHDA and CDR2 SQIVND (reference sequence). With 5 bases clipped from V and 2 bases from J, the junction kept 5 bases outside the gene matches. The CDR3 loop reads CASSSLDRGNQPQHF. As DNA, the CDR3 is TGTGCCAGTAGTTCCCTGGACAGGGGCAATCAGCCCCAGCATTTT.

A few counts support this clonotype. The rearrangement uses TRBV7-2 and TRBJ1-6, with D unresolved. The V end was cut by 4 bases, the J end by 0 bases, with 10 bases between. CDR3 length: 16 amino acids. Looked up from germline, CDR1 is SGHTA and CDR2 is FQGNSA. The CDR3 DNA reads as TGTGCCAGCAGCTATTCTCAGAGCTCCTATAATTCACCCCTCCACTTT. Translating gives CASSYSQSSYNSPLHF.

In its sample, this clonotype was seen many times. This chain links TRBV28 with TRBJ2-7, with TRBD1 matching 11 bases. Trimming removed 11 bases from V and 1 base from J; junction bases left unmatched: 4. Per germline, CDR1 MDHEN and CDR2 SYDVKM. The CDR3 runs to 13 residues. CDR3 region: CALRDRGSYEQYF. The DNA for the CDR3 is TGTGCCTTGCGGGACAGGGGGTCCTACGAGCAGTACTTC.

This clonotype was recorded many times. The V call is TRBV11-1, the J call TRBJ1-1; D gene ambiguous. The V end was cut by 4 bases, the J end by 10 bases, with 16 bases between. This CDR3 spans 13 amino acids. Germline lookup yields CDR1 SGHAT and CDR2 FQDESV (reference sequence). The CDR3 region has the DNA TGTGCCAGCAGCTACCTTTCGGATGTACGAGCTTTCTTT. It is translated as CASSYLSDVRAFF.

This clonotype has more than one count but fewer than ten. V and J are TRBV4-1 and TRBJ1-2; D gene unclear. Germline V gene data show CDR1 as MGHRA and CDR2 as YSYEKL. The CDR3 runs 14 residues. V lost 0 bases and J 5 bases, leaving 10 bases between the germline ends. CDR3 bases: TGCGCCAGCAGCCAAGATCCGAGCCTATATGGCTACACCTTC. It codes for CASSQDPSLYGYTF.

J is TRBJ1-4 and V is TRBV4-1; 8 bases align to TRBD1. V trimming: 1 base; J trimming: 7 bases; junction bases outside the gene matches: 2. This CDR3 has 14 residues. Germline values: CDR1 MGHRA, CDR2 YSYEKL. CDR3: CASSQGTGSEKLFF. As DNA, the CDR3 is TGCGCCAGCAGCCAAGGGACAGGGTCTGAAAAACTGTTTTTT.

The sample holds many counts of this clonotype. The chain carries TRBV28 and TRBJ1-1; 7 bases agree with TRBD1. Germline V gene sequence: CDR1 MDHEN, CDR2 SYDVKM. CDR3 length equals 15 residues. J was trimmed by 0 bases and V by 7 bases; bases with no gene match: 8. In DNA form, the CDR3 reads TGTGCCAGCACCCCCTGGGACAGAGTGAACACTGAAGCTTTCTTT. It codes for CASTPWDRVNTEAFF.

This clonotype occurred a few times. The rearrangement links TRBV6-1 to TRBJ1-1; TRBD1 might be the D (6 bases). The CDR3 is 15 amino acids. V shed 4 bases and J shed 0 bases, with 12 bases lying between them. Germline CDR1 is MNHNS and CDR2 is SASEGT. CDR3 bases: TGTGCCAGCAGTGTCATGGGGGGGCTGAACACTGAAGCTTTCTTT. Protein: CASSVMGGLNTEAFF.

This rearrangement joins TRBV9 to TRBJ1-3; 7 bases are a match to TRBD1. Trimming cost V 2 bases and J 4 bases; bases outside gene matches: 3. In germline, CDR1 is SGDLS, CDR2 YYNGEE. The CDR3 consists of 14 residues. The CDR3 DNA follows: TGTGCCAGCAGCGTCCAGGGGGAAGGAAACACCATATATTTT. Its translation is CASSVQGEGNTIYF. Full variable domain (missing parts from reference TRBV9 and TRBJ1-3): DSGVTQTPKHLITATGQRVTLRCSPRSGDLSVYWYQQSLDQGLQFLIQYYNGEERAKGNILERFSAQQFPDLHSELNLSSLELGDSALYFCASSVQGEGNTIYFGEGSWLTVV.

The V and J genes are TRBV11-2 and TRBJ2-5; 9 nucleotides agree with TRBD2. V shed 8 bases, J shed 1 base, and the junction held 5 bases outside the gene matches. From germline, CDR1 is SGHAT and CDR2 FQNNGV. The CDR3 is made up of 14 amino acids. The CDR3 spells CASAKTSGQETQYF. DNA of the CDR3: TGTGCCAGCGCAAAGACTAGCGGCCAAGAGACCCAGTACTTC.

The CDR3 here is CASSLALAGNQPQHF. As DNA, the CDR3 is TGTGCCAGCAGCTTAGCGCTGGCAGGCAATCAGCCCCAGCATTTT. V is TRBV7-2 and J is TRBJ1-5; D remains ambiguous. The ends were cut back, 0 bases at V and 2 bases at J, with 8 bases in the middle. The germline V gene encodes CDR1 SGHTA and CDR2 FQGNSA. This CDR3 has 15 residues.

This clonotype came up many times. The J gene is TRBJ2-5, the V gene TRBV7-2; the D call may be TRBD1 or TRBD2 (5 bases each). This CDR3 is built from 15 residues. V was cut by 1 base and J by 0 bases, with 9 bases left in between. CDR1 SGHTA and CDR2 FQGNSA come from the germline V gene. Here the CDR3 reads CASSLGGTHQETQYF. CDR3 in DNA: TGTGCCAGCAGCTTAGGAGGGACCCACCAAGAGACCCAGTACTTC. Combining the CDR3 with reference TRBV7-2 and TRBJ2-5 gives the whole variable domain GAGVSQSPSNKVTEKGKDVELRCDPISGHTALYWYRQSLGQGLEFLIYFQGNSAPDKSGLPSDRFSAERTGGSVSTLTIQRTQQEDSAVYLCASSLGGTHQETQYFGPGTRLLVL.

This clonotype was seen a handful of times. The chain is built from TRBV19 and TRBJ2-5; D is perhaps TRBD2 (6 bases). CDR3 length: 16 residues. The germline V and J ends were trimmed by 3 bases and 2 bases, with 16 bases remaining between them. Looked up from germline, CDR1 is LNHDA and CDR2 is SQIVND (reference sequence). The CDR3 nucleotides read TGTGCCAGTAGTATCGTCGCCTTCGGGGGACAAGAGACCCAGTACTTC. Amino acids: CASSIVAFGGQETQYF.

The chain couples TRBV7-9 to TRBJ2-5; D remains ambiguous. CDR1 is SEHNR, CDR2 FQNEAQ, per germline (reference sequence). The CDR3 sequence is 14 residues long. V lost 1 base, J lost 2 bases, and 8 bases lay in between. The CDR3 nucleotides are TGTGCCAGCAGCTTAGACGAAAATCAAGAGACCCAGTACTTC. Amino acids: CASSLDENQETQYF.

This clonotype turned up a few times. The rearrangement uses TRBV4-1 and TRBJ2-7; D possibly corresponds to TRBD1 (6 bases). Germline CDR1 reads MGHRA; CDR2 reads YSYEKL. Trimming pared 3 bases from V and 1 base from J, leaving 10 bases between. The CDR3 extends over 14 amino acids. In DNA, the CDR3 is TGCGCCAGCAGCCAGAGGGACATATCCTACGAGCAGTACTTC. Translating gives CASSQRDISYEQYF.